These 8 T cell receptor beta chains were all obtained from the same sample, sequenced in a study of blood T cell repertoires in COVID-19. Method: immunoSEQ multiplex PCR; TCRdb's copy keeps in-frame clones and lacks some. The sample records 110,000 to 150,000 clones, roughly 82% being singletons. Sequenced sample: peripheral blood. Receptors originate from a man between 60 and 75 years old with active or convalescent COVID-19.

The chain joins TRBV3-1 (or the pseudogene TRBV3-2) to TRBJ1-6, with D perhaps matching TRBD1 (5 bases). This CDR3 is built from 17 residues. Germline V gene lookup returns CDR1 LGHDT and CDR2 YNNKEL (reference sequence). V lost 0 bases to trimming and J lost 5 bases, with 14 bases between them. The CDR3 DNA reads as TGTGCCAGCAGCCAAGATAAGAGGACGGGGGATAATTCACCCCTCCACTTT. Encoded protein: CASSQDKRTGDNSPLHF.

This chain links TRBV2 with TRBJ2-5; 14 bases line up with TRBD2. This CDR3 is 18 amino acids long. V lost 7 bases to trimming and J lost 2 bases; unmatched junction nucleotides: 12. CDR1 and CDR2 (germline): SNHLY, FYNNEI. This CDR3 reads CASTPFRLAGGLQETQYF. The DNA of the CDR3 is TGTGCCAGCACCCCCTTCAGACTAGCGGGGGGGCTGCAAGAGACCCAGTACTTC.

J is TRBJ2-5 and V is TRBV13; a possible D gene is TRBD1 (6 bases). CDR3 length: 13 amino acids. Germline V lookup: CDR1 PRHDT, CDR2 FYEKMQ (reference sequence). The germline V and J ends were trimmed by 3 bases and 2 bases, with 7 bases remaining between them. CDR3 amino acids: CASSFGQQETQYF. The DNA for the CDR3 is TGTGCCAGCAGCTTTGGACAGCAAGAGACCCAGTACTTC.

The chain couples TRBV5-1 to TRBJ2-2; D perhaps matches TRBD2 (5 bases). Germline CDR1 is SGHRS and CDR2 is YFSETQ. The CDR3 runs to 15 residues. V was cut by 2 bases and J by 5 bases, with 13 bases left in between. This CDR3 reads CASSLELVGTGELFF. The CDR3, as DNA: TGCGCCAGCAGCTTAGAACTAGTCGGTACCGGGGAGCTGTTTTTT.

The gene calls are TRBV25-1 and TRBJ2-2, with TRBD1 identical over 9 bases. The V gene end was trimmed by 8 bases and the J gene end by 7 bases; junction bases not matched to a gene: 5. The CDR3 has 13 amino acids. From germline, CDR1 is MGHDK and CDR2 SYGVNS. This CDR3 reads CASGTGKDGELFF. As DNA, the CDR3 is TGTGCCAGCGGGACAGGGAAGGACGGGGAGCTGTTTTTT.

V usage is TRBV27 and J usage is TRBJ1-1; 8 bases line up with TRBD1. CDR1 and CDR2 (germline): MNHEY, SMNVEV (reference sequence). The length of the CDR3 is 13 residues. V gave up 4 bases and J gave up 5 bases; unmatched junction bases: 3. The CDR3 reads CASSSGTGTEAFF. The CDR3 DNA follows: TGTGCCAGCAGTTCCGGGACAGGAACTGAAGCTTTCTTT.

CDR3 sequence reads: CASSPRGNTEAFF. CDR3 coding DNA: TGTGCCAGCAGCCCCCGGGGGAACACTGAAGCTTTCTTT. The chain is built from TRBV7-8 and TRBJ1-1; no definite D call. Germline lookup yields CDR1 SGHVS and CDR2 FQNEAQ. Trimming cost V 5 bases and J 1 base, with 8 bases left between them. This CDR3 comprises 13 residues.

On this clone itself: The sample contains more than one DNA sequence encoding this CDR3. The chain recombines TRBV12-3 or TRBV12-4 with TRBJ1-5; no reliable D call. This CDR3 comprises 13 residues. The V end lost 5 bases, the J end lost 2 bases, and 7 bases lay between the germline ends. In DNA form, the CDR3 reads TGTGCCAGCAGTCTAACAGGCAATCAGCCCCAGCATTTT. Translating it yields CASSLTGNQPQHF.